This T cell receptor beta chain was sequenced in a study of blood T cell repertoires in COVID-19. As for the study in general: Samples of COVID-19 (acute and convalescent) were obtained from the United States, Italy and Spain.

Trimming removed 2 bases from V and 4 bases from J, with 8 bases in between. The CDR3 extends over 13 amino acids. Germline V gene lookup returns CDR1 ENHRY and CDR2 SYGVKD. Libraries were prepared by immunoSEQ multiplex PCR; TCRdb keeps only in-frame clonotypes and omits some of them. This table has nearly 100,000 clones, about 88% appearing once. In its sample, this clone was seen a few times. The receptor comes from a woman aged 60-75 years with acute or convalescent COVID-19. The material sequenced was peripheral blood. The chain links TRBV10-3 to TRBJ2-5; weak D call: TRBD1 (6 bases). The chain's CDR3 is CAISEGGGETQYF. The CDR3 bases are TGTGCCATCAGTGAGGGGGGCGGAGAGACCCAGTACTTC.